This TCR beta chain is drawn from a study of preoperative IRX-2 immunotherapy in early breast cancer. CDR1 and CDR2 from the germline V gene are KGHSH and LQKENI. CDR3 size: 13 residues. The V end lost 6 bases, the J end lost 6 bases, and 13 bases lay between the germline ends. Treatment meaning: preoperative locoregional IRX-2 cytokine immunotherapy. Samples came from a phase Ib trial of preoperative locoregional IRX-2 cytokine immunotherapy. Method: immunoSEQ multiplex PCR; TCRdb's copy keeps in-frame clones and lacks some. The table records 75,000 to 100,000 clones, 80% to 90% of them present only once.

The sample was tumor tissue, taken after IRX-2 immunotherapy. The clonotype was recovered from a human donor with breast cancer. The chain links TRBV18 to TRBJ2-3, with D tentatively TRBD2 (5 bases). The DNA of the CDR3 is TGTGCCAGCTCGCCAAATAGCGAGGATACGCAGTATTTT. Amino acid sequence: CASSPNSEDTQYF.